One and the same sample provided the 13 T cell receptor beta chains below, sequenced in a study of T and B cells in COVID-19 patients (TCRdb year 2020). Sequencing was performed on an Illumina MiSeq. Multiplex PCR with BIOMED2 TRB-A/B primer pools was used to amplify TRB rearrangements. The public reads were quality trimmed at Q25 with fastp and then assembled into clones with MiXCR by TCRdb, keeping productive beta chains. Each entry is one CDR3 protein sequence, shown with its most common DNA and genes. This sample comprises roughly 9,000 distinct CDR3 sequences, around 27% of them detected only once. Under 35% of the sample belongs to the ten largest clones. TRB repertoires were amplified from approximately 250-500 ng of genomic DNA extracted from blood. Sequenced sample: blood. These receptors all stem from a human donor who had recovered from COVID-19.

Details on this clonotype: The junction differs from germline at one of its ends, possibly a read error. The V gene is TRBV20-1, the J gene TRBJ2-1; 11 bases are shared with TRBD2. The CDR3 is made up of 13 amino acids. Germline V gives CDR1 DFQATT, CDR2 SNEGSKA (reference sequence). The CDR3 DNA follows: TGCAGTCCTAGCGGGAGGAGAAGCAATGAGCAGTTCTTC. It codes for CSPSGRRSNEQFF.

By sample share, this clonotype is medium-sized. The chain employs TRBV12-3 or TRBV12-4 and TRBJ2-7; no reliable D call. The length of the CDR3 is 13 residues. The V and J ends lost 3 bases and 3 bases respectively, with 9 bases between them. The CDR3 DNA is TGTGCCAGCAGTTTGGGCAGCTACTACGAGCAGTACTTC. This encodes CASSLGSYYEQYF.

The chain recombines TRBV5-1 with TRBJ1-5; no clear D gene. The germline V gene has CDR1 SGHRS and CDR2 YFSETQ. V dropped 0 bases and J dropped 7 bases, with 5 bases sitting between them. This CDR3 contains 12 residues. In nucleotides, the CDR3 is TGCGCCAGCAGCTTGGACCGGCAGCCCCAGCATTTT. Translating gives CASSLDRQPQHF. Full variable domain (rest looked up from reference TRBV5-1 and TRBJ1-5): KAGVTQTPRYLIKTRGQQVTLSCSPISGHRSVSWYQQTPGQGLQFLFEYFSETQRNKGNFPGRFSGRQFSNSRSEMNVSTLELGDSALYLCASSLDRQPQHFGDGTRLSIL.

The rearrangement links TRBV20-1 to TRBJ2-2; 11 bases map to TRBD2. The CDR3 sequence is 16 residues long. After removal of 3 bases from V and 0 bases from J, the junction contained 3 bases not matched to a gene. Germline V gives CDR1 DFQATT, CDR2 SNEGSKA (reference sequence). In DNA, the CDR3 is TGCAGTGCTAGGGGACTAGCGGATTCGAACACCGGGGAGCTGTTTTTT. Amino acids: CSARGLADSNTGELFF.

The rearrangement uses TRBV12-3 or TRBV12-4 and TRBJ2-5; possibly TRBD1 or TRBD2 for D (5 bases each). This CDR3 contains 15 residues. V was trimmed by 6 bases and J by 5 bases, leaving 19 bases between them. The CDR3 reads CASSVYSRGWETQYF. CDR3 in DNA: TGTGCCAGCAGCGTCTACAGCCGGGGCTGGGAGACCCAGTACTTC.

This clonotype is classed as medium-sized. The rearrangement links TRBV19 to TRBJ2-2; possible D gene TRBD2, 6 bases. Per germline, CDR1 LNHDA and CDR2 SQIVND (reference sequence). The V end lost 6 bases, the J end lost 4 bases, and 21 bases lay between the germline ends. The CDR3 spans 17 residues. The DNA for the CDR3 is TGTGCCAGTAGGGACCAAACTAGCTATTCGGCCACCGGGGAGCTGTTTTTT. The encoded protein is CASRDQTSYSATGELFF. The full variable domain, its missing parts supplied by reference TRBV19 and TRBJ2-2, is DGGITQSPKYLFRKEGQNVTLSCEQNLNHDAMYWYRQDPGQGLRLIYYSQIVNDFQKGDIAEGYSVSREKKESFPLTVTSAQKNPTAFYLCASRDQTSYSATGELFFGEGSRLTVL.

The chain couples TRBV24-1 to TRBJ1-5, with a possible D match to TRBD1 (5 bases). Germline V gene data show CDR1 as KGHDR and CDR2 as SFDVKD. The length of the CDR3 is 14 residues. Trimming took 3 bases from V and 4 from J, leaving 9 bases between them. The CDR3 sequence: CATSDGGWNQPQHF. The DNA for the CDR3 is TGTGCCACCAGTGATGGGGGTTGGAATCAGCCCCAGCATTTT.

This clonotype is medium-sized (0.01 to 0.1%) within its sample. This sequence joins TRBV7-6 and TRBJ2-3; weak D call: TRBD2 (5 bases). The CDR3 extends over 13 amino acids. The V gene's germline CDR1 is SGHVS and CDR2 FNYEAQ. The ends were cut back, 1 base at V and 6 bases at J, with 8 bases in the middle. The CDR3 DNA is TGTGCCAGCAGCTTAGGGTGGAGGGATACGCAGTATTTT. It is translated as CASSLGWRDTQYF.

This clonotype was seen more than once but under ten times. The chain joins TRBV6-4 to TRBJ2-2; 13 bases align to TRBD2. V lost 6 bases, J lost 7 bases, and 11 bases stayed unmatched. The CDR3 totals 17 residues. Per germline, CDR1 MRHNA and CDR2 SNTAGT. This chain's CDR3 is CASRISGTSGEGGELFF. The CDR3 DNA reads as TGTGCCAGCAGAATCTCCGGGACTAGCGGGGAAGGCGGGGAGCTGTTTTTT.

This clonotype is categorized as medium-sized. The CDR3 coding sequence is TGTGCCAGCAGTCGTAGCGGGAGTACGAACACCGGGGAGCTGTTTTTT. Amino acids: CASSRSGSTNTGELFF. The chain joins TRBV6-5 to TRBJ2-2; 9 nucleotides line up with TRBD2. V shed 5 bases, J shed 0 bases, and the junction held 4 bases outside the gene matches. CDR3 size: 16 residues. CDR1 MNHEY and CDR2 SVGAGI come from the germline V gene.

In this sample, this clonotype turned up a few times. For the CDR3, the DNA is TGTGCCAGCAGTCTACGGGACGGAACCTACGAGCAGTACTTC. Translation: CASSLRDGTYEQYF. The J gene is TRBJ2-7, the V gene TRBV12-3 or TRBV12-4, with D perhaps matching TRBD1 or TRBD2 (5 bases each). Trimming pared 5 bases from V and 2 bases from J, leaving 13 bases between. This CDR3 has 14 amino acids.

This clonotype was found a few times. V usage is TRBV6-2 or TRBV6-3 and J usage is TRBJ2-1; the D gene is possibly TRBD1 (7 bases). This CDR3 region has 17 residues. Trimming removed 6 bases at V and 7 bases at J, with 25 bases between. In germline, CDR1 is MNHEY, CDR2 SVGEGT. In DNA form, the CDR3 reads TGTGCCAGCAGCCAGGGGGGACAGACCTTATTAAATAATGAGCAGTTCTTC. It is translated as CASSQGGQTLLNNEQFF.

This clonotype was counted between two and nine times. The J gene is TRBJ1-5, the V gene TRBV5-6; D is uncertain. V was cut by 6 bases and J by 6 bases, with 4 bases left in between. The CDR3 contains 10 residues. Germline-derived CDR1 and CDR2 are SGHDT and YYEEEE. The CDR3 here is CASTFQPQHF. Here the CDR3 DNA reads TGTGCCAGCACCTTTCAGCCCCAGCATTTT.